The 15 T cell receptor beta chains below come from one sample, sequenced in a study of shared clonotypes between healthy human individuals. Naive CD8 cells lacked CD45RO, underwent positive selection for CCR7 and left out terminally differentiated effector memory CD45RA+ cells. Data came from immunoSEQ multiplex PCR; TCRdb stores just in-frame clones and leaves some out. The table has 1.5 million to 2.5 million clones, around 96% seen once. Sequencing was done on a sample of naive CD8+ T cells sorted from blood. These receptors were taken from a man between 18 and 35 years old in good health.

The genes are TRBV25-1 and TRBJ2-6; no definite D call. The CDR3 runs to 12 residues. Germline V gives CDR1 MGHDK, CDR2 SYGVNS. Deletions cut 5 bases from V and 3 bases from J, with 2 bases between. The CDR3 sequence is CASSHGANVLTF. For the CDR3, the DNA is TGTGCCAGCAGTCATGGGGCCAACGTCCTGACTTTC.

The J gene is TRBJ2-2, the V gene TRBV6-4; no reliable D call. Germline V gives CDR1 MRHNA, CDR2 SNTAGT. This CDR3 has 13 residues. The V end was cut by 3 bases, the J end by 8 bases, with 10 bases between. CDR3 protein: CASSEERAGELFF. Here the CDR3 DNA reads TGTGCCAGCAGTGAGGAAAGAGCAGGGGAGCTGTTTTTT.

The genes are TRBV29-1 and TRBJ1-2; weak D call: TRBD1 (5 bases). With 3 bases removed from V and 2 bases from J, the gap between germline ends came to 10 bases. CDR1 and CDR2 from the germline V gene are SQVTM and ANQGSEA. CDR3 length equals 13 residues. CDR3 in amino acids: CSVEGRENYGYTF. The CDR3 DNA reads as TGCAGCGTTGAGGGCAGGGAGAACTATGGCTACACCTTC.

The chain employs TRBV7-9 and TRBJ2-7; D unresolved. Per germline, CDR1 SEHNR and CDR2 FQNEAQ (reference sequence). Trimming shortened V by 6 bases and J by 2 bases, and 11 bases separated the two germline ends. The CDR3 covers 13 residues. CDR3 DNA sequence: TGTGCCAGCAGTCTCGGACCCCCCTACGAGCAGTACTTC. Protein product: CASSLGPPYEQYF.

With regard to this clone: The identical CDR3 is also encoded by other nucleotide sequences in the sample. This chain joins TRBV7-9 and TRBJ2-7, with D possibly being TRBD2 (6 bases). This CDR3 has 12 residues. Between the trimmed V and J ends, which lost 8 bases and 1 base, there was a span of 9 bases. Germline values: CDR1 SEHNR, CDR2 FQNEAQ (reference sequence). CDR3 amino acids: CASGGDSYEQYF. The CDR3 DNA reads TGTGCCAGCGGAGGGGATTCCTACGAGCAGTACTTC.

The rearrangement uses TRBV5-1 and TRBJ2-2, with TRBD1 matching 8 bases. Germline V gene sequence: CDR1 SGHRS, CDR2 YFSETQ. The CDR3 runs to 17 residues. Unmatched junction bases numbered 11, after V lost 2 bases and J lost 5 bases. DNA for the CDR3: TGCGCCAGCAGCTTCGCCGGGACAGGAGGGTTAACCGGGGAGCTGTTTTTT. As protein: CASSFAGTGGLTGELFF.

For this clone: The identical CDR3 is also encoded by other nucleotide sequences in the sample. The rearrangement joins TRBV6-5 to TRBJ2-5; tentatively, D is TRBD1 (6 bases). V was shortened by 6 bases and J by 4 bases, with 9 bases between the two germline ends. Looked up from germline, CDR1 is MNHEY and CDR2 is SVGAGI. This CDR3 comprises 12 residues. The CDR3 DNA reads TGTGCCAGCAGAGACAGGTCAGAGACCCAGTACTTC. Amino acid sequence: CASRDRSETQYF.

The gene calls are TRBV13 and TRBJ1-4, with 7 nucleotides matching TRBD1. V was pared by 5 bases and J by 2 bases, with 5 bases of the junction left unmatched. Germline CDR1 and CDR2: PRHDT and FYEKMQ (reference sequence). The CDR3 runs 15 residues. CDR3 DNA: TGTGCCAGCAGCATCCGGGGACAGACTAATGAAAAACTGTTTTTT. Its translation is CASSIRGQTNEKLFF.

The CDR3 protein is CAWSQGSFGEQYF. The CDR3 nucleotides are TGTGCCTGGAGTCAGGGGAGTTTTGGGGAGCAGTACTTC. This chain joins TRBV30 and TRBJ2-7; D might be TRBD1 (6 bases). The CDR3 runs 13 residues. Germline V gene lookup returns CDR1 GTSNPN and CDR2 SVGIG (reference sequence). Trimming pared 2 bases from V and 7 bases from J, leaving 15 bases between.

The J gene is TRBJ2-1, the V gene TRBV10-3; TRBD1 matches 8 bases. V trimming: 0 bases; J trimming: 9 bases; junction bases outside the gene matches: 7. The V gene's germline CDR1 is ENHRY and CDR2 SYGVKD. This CDR3 comprises 15 residues. This chain's CDR3 is CAISESQGARIEQFF. CDR3 sequence (DNA): TGTGCCATCAGTGAGTCTCAGGGGGCGCGCATTGAGCAGTTCTTC.

The rearrangement links TRBV7-6 to TRBJ1-1, with D uncertain. The germline gives CDR1 SGHVS, CDR2 FNYEAQ. Between the trimmed V and J ends, which lost 5 bases and 0 bases, there was a span of 4 bases. The CDR3 consists of 12 residues. Here the CDR3 reads CASSPVNTEAFF. The CDR3 bases are TGTGCCAGCAGCCCAGTGAACACTGAAGCTTTCTTT. Complete variable domain (other parts from reference TRBV7-6 and TRBJ1-1): GAGVSQSPRYKVTKRGQDVALRCDPISGHVSLYWYRQALGQGPEFLTYFNYEAQQDKSGLPNDRFSAERPEGSISTLTIQRTEQRDSAMYRCASSPVNTEAFFGQGTRLTVV.

The rearrangement links TRBV4-1 to TRBJ2-7; 8 nucleotides agree with TRBD2. Germline values: CDR1 MGHRA, CDR2 YSYEKL. V shed 1 base, J shed 2 bases, and the junction held 4 bases outside the gene matches. The CDR3 consists of 15 residues. CDR3 coding DNA: TGCGCCAGCAGCCAAGGAGCGGGGGAGACCTACGAGCAGTACTTC. This encodes CASSQGAGETYEQYF.

This chain links TRBV11-1 with TRBJ2-7; 8 bases fit TRBD1. Germline-derived CDR1 and CDR2 are SGHAT and FQDESV (reference sequence). The CDR3 is made up of 13 amino acids. V lost 4 bases and J lost 3; bases outside the gene matches: 2. The CDR3 region has the DNA TGTGCCAGCAGCTATACAGGGGGCTACGAGCAGTACTTC. Translated: CASSYTGGYEQYF.

About this clone itself: Other DNA variants within this sample encode the same CDR3. The V call is TRBV7-6, the J call TRBJ2-7; no definite D call. Germline lookup yields CDR1 SGHVS and CDR2 FNYEAQ. Trimming shortened V by 2 bases and J by 1 base, and 9 bases separated the two germline ends. The CDR3 spans 14 residues. The CDR3 is CASSLRTESYEQYF. The DNA of the CDR3 is TGTGCCAGCAGCTTAAGGACGGAGTCCTACGAGCAGTACTTC.

The rearrangement uses TRBV7-6 and TRBJ2-7; D may be TRBD2 (5 bases). The CDR3 totals 14 residues. Germline V gene lookup returns CDR1 SGHVS and CDR2 FNYEAQ. V was cut by 1 base and J by 1 base, with 8 bases left in between. CDR3 protein: CASSLGTLSYEQYF. The DNA for the CDR3 is TGTGCCAGCAGCTTAGGGACTCTGTCCTACGAGCAGTACTTC. Full variable domain (missing parts from reference TRBV7-6 and TRBJ2-7): GAGVSQSPRYKVTKRGQDVALRCDPISGHVSLYWYRQALGQGPEFLTYFNYEAQQDKSGLPNDRFSAERPEGSISTLTIQRTEQRDSAMYRCASSLGTLSYEQYFGPGTRLTVT.